The 23 T cell receptor beta chains below were found in one sample sequenced in a study of T cells in Graves' hyperthyroidism and ophthalmopathy. The source material, RNA transcripts, was used to amplify TCR beta CDR3 regions. First-round RT-PCR targeting the TCR CDR3 was performed with the HTBI primer set. TCRdb recomputed calls from the multiplex PCR reads with MiXCR, one row per CDR3 protein. The sample has about 840,000 distinct CDR3 sequences; roughly 37% are singletons. The sample taken for sequencing was blood. The receptors come from a man between 18 and 29 years old with Graves' hyperthyroidism.

V usage is TRBV9 and J usage is TRBJ1-2; D call uncertain. V shed 0 bases and J shed 3 bases, with 6 bases lying between them. The CDR3 runs to 13 residues. Per germline, CDR1 SGDLS and CDR2 YYNGEE. This CDR3 is CASSVDAYYGYTF. The CDR3 nucleotides read TGTGCCAGCAGCGTAGATGCGTACTATGGCTACACCTTC.

This clonotype came up many times. This chain connects TRBV20-1 to TRBJ1-1; weak D call: TRBD1 (6 bases). The CDR3 spans 13 residues. CDR1 and CDR2 (germline): DFQATT, SNEGSKA (reference sequence). The germline V and J ends were trimmed by 5 bases and 0 bases, with 10 bases remaining between them. The CDR3 region is CSASGQLNTEAFF. The CDR3, as DNA: TGCAGTGCTTCAGGACAGCTGAACACTGAAGCTTTCTTT.

The chain combines TRBV7-9 with TRBJ1-1; 9 nucleotides align to TRBD1. Germline V gives CDR1 SEHNR, CDR2 FQNEAQ (reference sequence). This CDR3 spans 15 amino acids. V trimming: 6 bases; J trimming: 0 bases; junction bases outside the gene matches: 5. The CDR3 DNA is TGTGCCAGCAGGGCCGGACAGGGGATGAACACTGAAGCTTTCTTT. This encodes CASRAGQGMNTEAFF.

The rearrangement links TRBV7-2 to TRBJ2-5; no reliable D call. The germline gives CDR1 SGHTA, CDR2 FQGNSA. Trimming cost V 7 bases and J 5 bases, with 14 bases left between them. The CDR3 totals 13 residues. The CDR3 is CASTNQLQETQYF. The CDR3 DNA follows: TGTGCCAGCACCAACCAGTTACAGGAGACCCAGTACTTC.

CDR3 in amino acids: CASSVEPAGYYEQYF. Here the CDR3 DNA reads TGTGCCAGCAGCGTAGAACCAGCGGGATACTACGAGCAGTACTTC. The V call is TRBV9, the J call TRBJ2-7; TRBD2 matches at 7 bases. The CDR3 is 15 amino acids. Unmatched junction bases numbered 6, after V lost 0 bases and J lost 3 bases. Germline-derived CDR1 and CDR2 are SGDLS and YYNGEE.

The chain recombines TRBV12-3 or TRBV12-4 with TRBJ2-5; D is unclear. The V end lost 8 bases, the J end lost 5 bases, and 18 bases lay between the germline ends. This CDR3 has 14 residues. This CDR3 is CASSPTQRRETQYF. In nucleotides, the CDR3 is TGTGCCAGCTCACCGACGCAACGACGGGAGACCCAGTACTTC.

This clonotype has more than one count but fewer than ten. This chain joins TRBV12-3 or TRBV12-4 and TRBJ1-1, with D maybe TRBD1 (6 bases). V lost 6 bases and J lost 7, with 18 bases in between. There are 14 residues in the CDR3. CDR3 sequence (DNA): TGTGCCAGCAGACCCGACAGGTTAAGGATTGAAGCTTTCTTT. Amino acids: CASRPDRLRIEAFF.

The chain recombines TRBV28 with TRBJ1-5, with 7 bases aligning to TRBD1. The germline V gene has CDR1 MDHEN and CDR2 SYDVKM. The CDR3 has 14 amino acids. The ends lost 5 bases at V and 5 bases at J; junction bases unmatched: 6. As DNA, the CDR3 is TGTGCCAGCAGTCCCCGGGACAGTGATCAGCCCCAGCATTTT. Translation: CASSPRDSDQPQHF.

This clonotype was detected a few times. This chain uses TRBV7-9 with TRBJ2-2; tentative D call: TRBD2 (6 bases). V lost 3 bases and J 1 base, leaving 12 bases between the germline ends. Germline assignment: CDR1 SEHNR and CDR2 FQNEAQ (reference sequence). The CDR3 runs to 16 residues. The CDR3 protein is CASSLDLGGNTGELFF. Written as DNA, the CDR3 is TGTGCCAGCAGCTTGGACTTGGGGGGGAACACCGGGGAGCTGTTTTTT.

The chain is built from TRBV12-3 or TRBV12-4 and TRBJ1-1; D remains ambiguous. The CDR3 extends over 15 amino acids. V lost 6 bases and J lost 3, with 17 bases in between. The CDR3, as DNA: TGTGCCAGCAGCCATGGGCCCTCGGGCCACACTGAAGCTTTCTTT. Amino acid sequence: CASSHGPSGHTEAFF.

The V call is TRBV6-5, the J call TRBJ2-5; 8 nucleotides align to TRBD1. V was pared by 5 bases and J by 4 bases, with 12 bases of the junction left unmatched. CDR1 and CDR2 (germline): MNHEY, SVGAGI. The CDR3 is 16 residues long. CDR3 region: CASSDPWTGSAETQYF. Here the CDR3 DNA reads TGTGCCAGCAGTGATCCCTGGACAGGGTCGGCAGAGACCCAGTACTTC.

This clonotype was counted between two and nine times. The rearrangement joins TRBV2 to TRBJ1-4; D is possibly TRBD1 (6 bases). Germline assignment: CDR1 SNHLY and CDR2 FYNNEI. V lost 6 bases, J lost 8 bases, and 16 bases lay in between. This CDR3 comprises 14 residues. In DNA form, the CDR3 reads TGTGCCAGCAGGGGCCAGGGGACGGGAGAAAAACTGTTTTTT. It encodes CASRGQGTGEKLFF. The full variable domain, rest sourced from reference TRBV2 and TRBJ1-4, is EPEVTQTPSHQVTQMGQEVILRCVPISNHLYFYWYRQILGQKVEFLVSFYNNEISEKSEIFDDQFSVERPDGSNFTLKIRSTKLEDSAMYFCASRGQGTGEKLFFGSGTQLSVL.

This clonotype came up many times. The chain recombines TRBV7-2 with TRBJ1-1; possible D gene TRBD1, 5 bases. Trimming took off 5 bases at V and 5 bases at J, with 18 bases between the two ends. Looked up from germline, CDR1 is SGHTA and CDR2 is FQGNSA. This CDR3 comprises 15 residues. The CDR3 loop reads CASSPGGGGQTEAFF. The CDR3, as DNA: TGTGCCAGCAGCCCAGGTGGCGGAGGACAAACTGAAGCTTTCTTT.

This clonotype came up many times. The J gene is TRBJ1-6, the V gene TRBV12-3 or TRBV12-4; D gene unclear. The CDR3 is 12 amino acids. Trimming stripped 5 bases from V and 9 bases from J, with 8 bases between. The CDR3 DNA reads TGTGCCAGCAGTGCCCGTACTTCACCCCTCCACTTT. Translated, it gives CASSARTSPLHF.

This clonotype was seen more than once but under ten times. This chain uses TRBV12-3 or TRBV12-4 with TRBJ1-4; maybe TRBD1 (6 bases). The ends were cut back, 11 bases at V and 6 bases at J, with 16 bases in the middle. CDR3 length: 13 residues. The CDR3: CASYRVGHEKLFF. The CDR3 nucleotides are TGTGCCTCCTACAGGGTGGGTCATGAAAAACTGTTTTTT.

This clonotype was detected ten times or more. The rearrangement uses TRBV20-1 and TRBJ1-1, with D unresolved. V was trimmed by 1 base and J by 3 bases, leaving 6 bases between them. The germline CDR1 and CDR2 sequences are DFQATT and SNEGSKA (reference sequence). The CDR3 contains 12 residues. The chain's CDR3 is CSARAPYTEAFF. CDR3 in DNA: TGCAGTGCTAGAGCACCCTACACTGAAGCTTTCTTT.

This clonotype was seen more than once but under ten times. The chain is built from TRBV7-9 and TRBJ2-7; D is possibly TRBD1 or TRBD2 (5 bases each). CDR1 and CDR2 (germline): SEHNR, FQNEAQ (reference sequence). The CDR3 has 15 amino acids. V shed 2 bases and J shed 5 bases, with 16 bases lying between them. In DNA form, the CDR3 reads TGTGCCAGCAGCTTATCGGACTCAGGGTTTCACGAGCAGTACTTC. This encodes CASSLSDSGFHEQYF.

The table lists this clonotype with a few counts. The genes are TRBV6-5 and TRBJ1-1, with D perhaps matching TRBD1 (6 bases). V dropped 6 bases and J dropped 1 base, with 12 bases sitting between them. CDR3 length equals 14 residues. Per the germline V gene, CDR1 is MNHEY and CDR2 is SVGAGI. CDR3 bases: TGTGCCAGCAGAGAGGGGGACGGGAACACTGAAGCTTTCTTT. This sequence encodes CASREGDGNTEAFF.

Notes on this clonotype: This clone may be a read error of a much larger clone one base away. The chain joins TRBV19 to TRBJ1-4; D unclear. This CDR3 is 15 amino acids long. The germline V gene encodes CDR1 LNHDA and CDR2 SQIVND (reference sequence). The CDR3 bases are TGTGCCAGTAGTATAGTCGATCGGCGGAATGAAAAACTGCTTTTT. Protein product: CASSIVDRRNEKLLF.

V and J are TRBV7-9 and TRBJ2-2, with D perhaps TRBD1 (5 bases). The germline V gene has CDR1 SEHNR and CDR2 FQNEAQ (reference sequence). V was pared by 2 bases and J by 4 bases, with 8 bases between. There are 14 residues in the CDR3. The CDR3 DNA is TGTGCCAGCAGCTTACTGGGGCCCACCGGGGAGCTGTTTTTT. Translated: CASSLLGPTGELFF.

V is TRBV2 and J is TRBJ1-1; D not resolved. This CDR3 contains 13 residues. V dropped 11 bases and J dropped 1 base, with 14 bases sitting between them. Per the germline V gene, CDR1 is SNHLY and CDR2 is FYNNEI. The CDR3 reads CAWRFDKNTEAFF. Written as DNA, the CDR3 is TGTGCCTGGAGGTTCGACAAGAACACTGAAGCTTTCTTT.

On this clonotype itself: The junction and the germline gene differ at one end; a read error may be behind it. This rearrangement joins TRBV7-8 to TRBJ1-4; the match to TRBD1 covers 7 bases. The CDR3 spans 15 residues. Germline lookup yields CDR1 SGHVS and CDR2 FQNEAQ. CDR3 residues: CAGSHDRVGDEKLFF. CDR3 nucleotides: TGTGCCGGCAGCCACGACAGGGTCGGGGATGAAAAACTGTTTTTT. Based on the CDR3 plus reference TRBV7-8 and TRBJ1-4, the full variable domain is GAGVSQSPRYKVAKRGQDVALRCDPISGHVSLFWYQQALGQGPEFLTYFQNEAQLDKSGLPSDRFFAERPEGSVSTLKIQRTQQEDSAVYLCAGSHDRVGDEKLFFGSGTQLSVL.

This clonotype showed up many times. The chain couples TRBV19 to TRBJ1-1, with D possibly being TRBD1 (6 bases). With 10 bases removed from V and 5 bases from J, the gap between germline ends came to 14 bases. Germline CDR1 reads LNHDA; CDR2 reads SQIVND (reference sequence). CDR3 size: 12 residues. This chain's CDR3 is CATQGTLTEAFF. The CDR3 region has the DNA TGTGCCACCCAGGGGACGCTTACTGAAGCTTTCTTT.